The clone carrying this TCR beta chain was detected only a few times. The same CDR3 is also encoded by other DNA sequences in this sample. The study ran its PCR with 60 Vbeta and 13 Jbeta primers. Profiling relied on immunoSEQ multiplex PCR, and the TCRdb table lists in-frame clones only, not all of them. The sample yields around 86,000 clones, approximately 7.1% seen once. These data are taken from a study of cytomegalovirus exposure and HLA in healthy donors. Germline values: CDR1 SQVTM, CDR2 ANQGSEA. V gave up 6 bases and J gave up 2 bases, with 16 bases separating them. The CDR3 totals 15 residues.

Sequencing input: PBMCs. V and J are TRBV29-1 and TRBJ2-2; D perhaps matches TRBD2 (6 bases). The sequence was collected from a man aged 50-59 years in good health and CMV-seronegative. CDR3 region: CSVSRVADNTGELFF. The CDR3 bases are TGCAGCGTCTCCCGGGTAGCGGATAACACCGGGGAGCTGTTTTTT.